This TCR beta chain was obtained from a study of OX40 agonist ivuxolimab in advanced cancers. Across the whole study: Every patient in dose escalation had hepatocellular carcinoma, melanoma, renal cell or head and neck cancer. Study results and caveats: The average count of expanded clones was higher among CD8+ T cells than among CD4+.

In regard to this clone: The antigen is not known.

Germline lookup yields CDR1 LNHDA and CDR2 SQIVND (reference sequence). The CDR3 is made up of 16 amino acids. V lost 4 bases, J lost 3 bases, and 5 bases stayed unmatched. Assay: immunoSEQ multiplex PCR; the TCRdb copy retains only in-frame clones and omits some. Of more than 75,000 clones in the sample, 80% to 85% were seen once. Blood sampling was done at baseline, cycle 4 day 1, and cycle 7 day 1. This receptor was taken from an adult with an advanced solid tumor such as melanoma, head and neck, liver or kidney cancer. The chain links TRBV19 to TRBJ1-4; TRBD1 matches at 10 bases. The sample was CD4+ or CD8+ T cells sorted from blood, taken in a trial of the OX40 agonist ivuxolimab. The DNA of the CDR3 is TGTGCCAGTAGTACGACAGGGGGCACATCTAATGAAAAACTGTTTTTT. Encoded protein: CASSTTGGTSNEKLFF. Full variable domain (remainder filled in from reference TRBV19 and TRBJ1-4): DGGITQSPKYLFRKEGQNVTLSCEQNLNHDAMYWYRQDPGQGLRLIYYSQIVNDFQKGDIAEGYSVSREKKESFPLTVTSAQKNPTAFYLCASSTTGGTSNEKLFFGSGTQLSVL.